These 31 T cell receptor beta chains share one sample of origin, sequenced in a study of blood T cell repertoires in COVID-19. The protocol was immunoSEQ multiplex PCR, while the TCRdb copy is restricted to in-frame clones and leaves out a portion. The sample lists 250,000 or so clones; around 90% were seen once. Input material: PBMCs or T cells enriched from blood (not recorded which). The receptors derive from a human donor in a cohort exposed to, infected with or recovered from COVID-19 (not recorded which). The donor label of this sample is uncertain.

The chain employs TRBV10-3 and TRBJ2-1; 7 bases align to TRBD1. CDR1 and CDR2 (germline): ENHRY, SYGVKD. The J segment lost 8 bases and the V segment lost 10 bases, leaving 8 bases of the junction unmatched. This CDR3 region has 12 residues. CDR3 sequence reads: CATRRDRDEQFF. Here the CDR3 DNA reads TGTGCCACCCGCCGGGACAGAGATGAGCAGTTCTTC.

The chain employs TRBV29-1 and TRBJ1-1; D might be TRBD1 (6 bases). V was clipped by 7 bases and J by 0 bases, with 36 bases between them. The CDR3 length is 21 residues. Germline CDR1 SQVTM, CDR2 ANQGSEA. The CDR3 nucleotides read TGCAGCGCCCCTCTCAGTCCCGGGACCGGGATAAAGGGGGGGATGAACACTGAAGCTTTCTTT. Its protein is CSAPLSPGTGIKGGMNTEAFF.

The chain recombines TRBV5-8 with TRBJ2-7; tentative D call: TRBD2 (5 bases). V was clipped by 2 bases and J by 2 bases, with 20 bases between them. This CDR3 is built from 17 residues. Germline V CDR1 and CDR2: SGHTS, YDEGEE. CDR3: CASSFPPQADGPYEQYF. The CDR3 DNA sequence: TGTGCCAGCAGCTTCCCGCCGCAAGCGGACGGCCCCTACGAGCAGTACTTC.

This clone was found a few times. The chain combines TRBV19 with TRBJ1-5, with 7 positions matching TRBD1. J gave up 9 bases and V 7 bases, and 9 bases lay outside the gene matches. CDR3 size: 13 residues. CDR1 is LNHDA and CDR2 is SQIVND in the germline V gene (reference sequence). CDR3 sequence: CASTPLTGAPQHF. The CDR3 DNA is TGTGCCAGTACCCCTCTTACAGGGGCGCCCCAGCATTTT.

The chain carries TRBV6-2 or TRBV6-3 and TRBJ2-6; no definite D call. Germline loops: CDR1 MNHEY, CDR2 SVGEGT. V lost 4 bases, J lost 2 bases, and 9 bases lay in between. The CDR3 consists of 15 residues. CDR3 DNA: TGTGCCAGCAGTTCCGGCGGAACTGGGGCCAACGTCCTGACTTTC. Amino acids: CASSSGGTGANVLTF.

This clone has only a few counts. The CDR3 nucleotides are TGTGCCAGCAGCCCCAGAGAGCGGGGGGATGAGACCCAGTACTTC. Translating gives CASSPRERGDETQYF. This chain uses TRBV3-1 (or the pseudogene TRBV3-2) with TRBJ2-5, with 9 bases lining up with TRBD2. CDR3 length: 15 amino acids. Germline V gene sequence: CDR1 LGHDT, CDR2 YNNKEL (reference sequence). Trimming took 4 bases from V and 5 from J; bases not matched to a gene: 8.

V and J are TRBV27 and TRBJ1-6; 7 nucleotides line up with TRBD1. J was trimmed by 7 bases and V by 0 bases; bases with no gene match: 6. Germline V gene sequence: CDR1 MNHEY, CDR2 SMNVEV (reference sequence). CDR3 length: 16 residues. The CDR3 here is CASSLSPQGRNSPLHF. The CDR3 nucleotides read TGTGCCAGCAGTTTATCCCCACAGGGGCGGAATTCACCCCTCCACTTT.

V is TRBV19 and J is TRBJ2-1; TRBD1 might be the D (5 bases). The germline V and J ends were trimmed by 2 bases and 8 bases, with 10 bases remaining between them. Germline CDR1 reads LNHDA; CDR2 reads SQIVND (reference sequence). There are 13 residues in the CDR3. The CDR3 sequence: CASSIRGWDEQFF. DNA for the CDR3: TGTGCCAGTAGTATAAGGGGATGGGATGAGCAGTTCTTC. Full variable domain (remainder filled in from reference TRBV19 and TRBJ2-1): DGGITQSPKYLFRKEGQNVTLSCEQNLNHDAMYWYRQDPGQGLRLIYYSQIVNDFQKGDIAEGYSVSREKKESFPLTVTSAQKNPTAFYLCASSIRGWDEQFFGPGTRLTVL.

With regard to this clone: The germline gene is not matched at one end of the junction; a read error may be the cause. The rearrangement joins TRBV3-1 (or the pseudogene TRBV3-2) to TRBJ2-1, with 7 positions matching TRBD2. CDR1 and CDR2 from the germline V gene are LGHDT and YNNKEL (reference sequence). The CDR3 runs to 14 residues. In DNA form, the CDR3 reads TGTGCCAGCAGCCAGCGGGGGAACTACTATGAGCAGTTCTTC. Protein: CASSQRGNYYEQFF.

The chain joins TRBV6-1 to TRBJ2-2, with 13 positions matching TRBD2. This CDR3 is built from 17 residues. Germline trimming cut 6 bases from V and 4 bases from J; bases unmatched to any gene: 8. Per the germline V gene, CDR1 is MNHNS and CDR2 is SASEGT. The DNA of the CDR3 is TGTGCCAGCAGAGAAATAAGACTAGCGGGAGGCACCGGGGAGCTGTTTTTT. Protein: CASREIRLAGGTGELFF.

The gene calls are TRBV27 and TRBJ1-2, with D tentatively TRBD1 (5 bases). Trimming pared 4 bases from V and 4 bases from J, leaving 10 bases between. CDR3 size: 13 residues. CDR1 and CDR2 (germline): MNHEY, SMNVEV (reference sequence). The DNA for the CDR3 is TGTGCCAGCAGTTCCGACGACAGCTATGGCTACACCTTC. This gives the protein CASSSDDSYGYTF.

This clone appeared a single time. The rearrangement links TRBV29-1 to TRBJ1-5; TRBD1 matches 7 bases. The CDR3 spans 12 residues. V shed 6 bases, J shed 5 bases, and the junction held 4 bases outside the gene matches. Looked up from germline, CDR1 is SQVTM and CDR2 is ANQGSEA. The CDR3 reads CSVGDSDQPQHF. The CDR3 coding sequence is TGCAGCGTAGGGGACAGCGATCAGCCCCAGCATTTT.

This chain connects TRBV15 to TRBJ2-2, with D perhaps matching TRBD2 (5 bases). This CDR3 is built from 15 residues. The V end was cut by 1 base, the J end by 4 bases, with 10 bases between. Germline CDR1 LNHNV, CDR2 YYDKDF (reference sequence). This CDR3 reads CATSRGRGFTGELFF. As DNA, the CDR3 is TGTGCCACCAGCAGAGGACGGGGATTCACCGGGGAGCTGTTTTTT.

DNA of the CDR3: TGTGCCAGCTACGGCGGGGGGTACGAGCAGTACTTC. Translation: CASYGGGYEQYF. The V gene is TRBV27, the J gene TRBJ2-7, with 8 bases lining up with TRBD2. Germline CDR1 and CDR2: MNHEY and SMNVEV (reference sequence). Trimming removed 8 bases from V and 4 bases from J; junction bases left unmatched: 4. The CDR3 extends over 12 amino acids.

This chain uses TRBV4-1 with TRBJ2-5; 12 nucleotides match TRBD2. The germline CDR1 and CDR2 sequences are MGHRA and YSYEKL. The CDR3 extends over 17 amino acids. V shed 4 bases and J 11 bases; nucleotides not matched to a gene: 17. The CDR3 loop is CASSPGLAGHQISKQYF. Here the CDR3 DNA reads TGCGCCAGCAGCCCCGGACTAGCGGGGCACCAGATCTCGAAGCAGTACTTC.

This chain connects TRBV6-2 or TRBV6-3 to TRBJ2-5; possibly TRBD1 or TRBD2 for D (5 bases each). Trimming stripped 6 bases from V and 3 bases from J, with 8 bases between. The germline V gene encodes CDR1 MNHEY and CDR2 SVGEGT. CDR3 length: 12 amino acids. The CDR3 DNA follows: TGTGCCAGCAGCCAGGGAGAAGAGACCCAGTACTTC. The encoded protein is CASSQGEETQYF.

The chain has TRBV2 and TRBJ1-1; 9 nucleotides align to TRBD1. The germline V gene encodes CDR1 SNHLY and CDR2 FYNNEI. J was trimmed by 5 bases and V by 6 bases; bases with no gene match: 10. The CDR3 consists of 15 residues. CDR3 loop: CASRPATGGGTEAFF. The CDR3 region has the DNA TGTGCCAGCAGGCCGGCGACAGGGGGTGGAACTGAAGCTTTCTTT.

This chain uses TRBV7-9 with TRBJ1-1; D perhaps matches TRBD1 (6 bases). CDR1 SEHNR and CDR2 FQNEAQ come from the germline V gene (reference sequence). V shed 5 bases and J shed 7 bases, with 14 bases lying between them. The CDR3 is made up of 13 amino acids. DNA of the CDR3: TGTGCCAGCAGCAGCCGACAGGACCATGAAGCTTTCTTT. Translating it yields CASSSRQDHEAFF.

CDR3 loop: CATAEGQDLYNSPLHF. The CDR3, as DNA: TGTGCCACGGCCGAGGGACAGGACCTATATAATTCACCCCTCCACTTT. The rearrangement links TRBV15 to TRBJ1-6; 8 bases match TRBD1. There are 16 residues in the CDR3. CDR1 is LNHNV, CDR2 YYDKDF, per germline (reference sequence). With 9 bases clipped from V and 4 bases from J, the junction kept 11 bases outside the gene matches.

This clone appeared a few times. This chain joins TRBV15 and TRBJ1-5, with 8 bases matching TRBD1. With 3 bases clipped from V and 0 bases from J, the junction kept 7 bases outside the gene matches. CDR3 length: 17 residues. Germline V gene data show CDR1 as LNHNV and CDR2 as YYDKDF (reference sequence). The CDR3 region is CATSRGQGAYSNQPQHF. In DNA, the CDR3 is TGTGCCACCAGCAGGGGGCAGGGGGCATATAGCAATCAGCCCCAGCATTTT.

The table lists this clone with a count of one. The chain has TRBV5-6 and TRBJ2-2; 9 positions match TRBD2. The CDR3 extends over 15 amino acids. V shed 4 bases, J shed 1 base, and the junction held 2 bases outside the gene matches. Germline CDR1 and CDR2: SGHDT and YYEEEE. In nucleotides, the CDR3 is TGTGCCAGCAGCCGCGGGGGGGTGAACACCGGGGAGCTGTTTTTT. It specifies CASSRGGVNTGELFF.

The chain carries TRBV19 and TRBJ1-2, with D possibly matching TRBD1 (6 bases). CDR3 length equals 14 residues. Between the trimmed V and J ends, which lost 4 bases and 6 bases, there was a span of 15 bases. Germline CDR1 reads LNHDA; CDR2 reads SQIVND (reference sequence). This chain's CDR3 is CASSTRGSGDGYTF. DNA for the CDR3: TGTGCCAGTAGTACCAGGGGCTCCGGGGATGGCTACACCTTC.

Here the CDR3 DNA reads TGCAGTGCTAGTGAACGTGGGCCGGGCTCCCAGGGGAGCGAGCAGTACTTC. This codes for CSASERGPGSQGSEQYF. The chain joins TRBV20-1 to TRBJ2-7; D might be TRBD1 (6 bases). Germline values: CDR1 DFQATT, CDR2 SNEGSKA (reference sequence). The CDR3 contains 17 residues. V lost 3 bases to trimming and J lost 6 bases, with 27 bases between them.

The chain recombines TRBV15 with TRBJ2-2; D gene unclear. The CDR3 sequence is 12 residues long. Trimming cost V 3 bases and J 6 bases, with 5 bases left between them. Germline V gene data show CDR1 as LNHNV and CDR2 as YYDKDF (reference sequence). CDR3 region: CATSSTAGELFF. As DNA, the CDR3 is TGTGCCACCAGCAGTACTGCCGGGGAGCTGTTTTTT.

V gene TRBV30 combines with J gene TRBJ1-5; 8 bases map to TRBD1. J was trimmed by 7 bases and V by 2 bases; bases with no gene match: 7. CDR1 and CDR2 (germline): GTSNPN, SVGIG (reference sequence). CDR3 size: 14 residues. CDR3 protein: CAWSTGTGGQPQHF. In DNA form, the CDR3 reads TGTGCCTGGAGTACTGGGACAGGAGGCCAGCCCCAGCATTTT.

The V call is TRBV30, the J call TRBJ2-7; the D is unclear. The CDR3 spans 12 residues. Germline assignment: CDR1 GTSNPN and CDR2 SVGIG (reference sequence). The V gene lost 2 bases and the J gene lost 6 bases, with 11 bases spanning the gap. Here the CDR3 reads CAWSLPVGEQYF. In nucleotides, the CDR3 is TGTGCCTGGAGTTTGCCGGTTGGCGAGCAGTACTTC.

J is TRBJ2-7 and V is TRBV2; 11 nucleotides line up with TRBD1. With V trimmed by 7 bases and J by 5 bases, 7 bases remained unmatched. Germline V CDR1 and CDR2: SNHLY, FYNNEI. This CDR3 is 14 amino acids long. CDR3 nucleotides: TGTGCCAGCAAAGGGGGGACAGGGGGTCACGAGCAGTACTTC. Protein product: CASKGGTGGHEQYF.

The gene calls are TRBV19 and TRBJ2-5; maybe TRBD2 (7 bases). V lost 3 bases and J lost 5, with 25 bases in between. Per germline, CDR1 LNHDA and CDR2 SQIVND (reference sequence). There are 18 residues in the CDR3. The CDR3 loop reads CASSIGRGAAEVRETQYF. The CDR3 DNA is TGTGCCAGTAGTATCGGCCGGGGGGCGGCGGAGGTCCGCGAGACCCAGTACTTC.

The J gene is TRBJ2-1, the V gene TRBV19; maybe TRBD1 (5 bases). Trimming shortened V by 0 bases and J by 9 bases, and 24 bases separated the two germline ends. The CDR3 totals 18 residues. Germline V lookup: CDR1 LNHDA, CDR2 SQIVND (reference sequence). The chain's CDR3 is CASSIDQGVGRERVEQFF. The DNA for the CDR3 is TGTGCCAGTAGTATAGACCAAGGGGTTGGTAGGGAAAGGGTTGAGCAGTTCTTC.

The CDR3 here is CASSPPGSSGNTIYF. The CDR3 DNA reads TGTGCCAGCAGCCCGCCGGGGAGCTCTGGAAACACCATATATTTT. The genes are TRBV9 and TRBJ1-3; D call uncertain. The germline V gene has CDR1 SGDLS and CDR2 YYNGEE. The V end lost 4 bases, the J end lost 0 bases, and 11 bases lay between the germline ends. This CDR3 region has 15 residues.

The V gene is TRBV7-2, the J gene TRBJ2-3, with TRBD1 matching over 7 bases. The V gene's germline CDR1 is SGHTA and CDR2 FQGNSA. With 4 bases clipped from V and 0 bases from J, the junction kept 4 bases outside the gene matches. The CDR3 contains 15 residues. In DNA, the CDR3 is TGTGCCAGCAGCTGGACAGGTACGAGCACAGATACGCAGTATTTT. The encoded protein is CASSWTGTSTDTQYF.